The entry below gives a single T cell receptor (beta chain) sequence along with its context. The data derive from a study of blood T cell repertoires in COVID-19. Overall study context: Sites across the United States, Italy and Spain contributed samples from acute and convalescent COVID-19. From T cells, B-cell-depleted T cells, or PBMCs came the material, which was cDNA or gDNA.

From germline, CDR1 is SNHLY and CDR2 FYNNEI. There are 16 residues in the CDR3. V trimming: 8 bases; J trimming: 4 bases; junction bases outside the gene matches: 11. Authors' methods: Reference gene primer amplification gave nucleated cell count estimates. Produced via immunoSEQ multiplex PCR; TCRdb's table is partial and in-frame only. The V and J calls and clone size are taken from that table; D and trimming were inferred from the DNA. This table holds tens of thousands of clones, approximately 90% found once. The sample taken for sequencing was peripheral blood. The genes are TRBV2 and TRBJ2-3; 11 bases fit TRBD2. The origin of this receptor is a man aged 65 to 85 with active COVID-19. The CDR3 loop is CASHPETSGMADTQYF. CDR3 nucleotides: TGTGCCAGCCACCCCGAGACTAGCGGGATGGCAGATACGCAGTATTTT.